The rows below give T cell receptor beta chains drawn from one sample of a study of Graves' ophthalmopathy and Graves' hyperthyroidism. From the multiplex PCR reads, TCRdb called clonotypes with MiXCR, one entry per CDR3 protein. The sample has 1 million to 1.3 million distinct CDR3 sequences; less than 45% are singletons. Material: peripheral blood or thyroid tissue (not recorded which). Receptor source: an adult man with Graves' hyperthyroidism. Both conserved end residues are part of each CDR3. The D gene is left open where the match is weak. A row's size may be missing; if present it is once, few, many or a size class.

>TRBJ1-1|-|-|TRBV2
TGTGCCAGCGGGGATTGGGAGTCAACTGAAGCTTTCTTT
CASGDWESTEAFF
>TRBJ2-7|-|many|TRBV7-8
TGTGCCAGCAGCCCGAGGGACATAGCCTACGAGCAGTACTTC
CASSPRDIAYEQYF
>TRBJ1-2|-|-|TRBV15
TGTGCCACCAGCAGAGATAGGTACGGCTACACCTTC
CATSRDRYGYTF
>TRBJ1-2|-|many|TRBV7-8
TGTGCCAGCAGCCCGGGGGGGAAGCCTGATGGCTACACCTTC
CASSPGGKPDGYTF
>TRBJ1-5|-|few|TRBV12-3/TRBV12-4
TGTGCCAGCACCTCCATGGGGGGGCGTCGCAATCAGCCCCAGCATTTT
CASTSMGGRRNQPQHF
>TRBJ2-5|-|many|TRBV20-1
TGCAGTGCCCCATGGGAGGAGACCCAGTACTTC
CSAPWEETQYF
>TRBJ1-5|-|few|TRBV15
TGTGCCACCAGCAGAGGGGCAGGGGACAATCAGCCCCAGCATTTT
CATSRGAGDNQPQHF
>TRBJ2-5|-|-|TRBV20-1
TGCAGTGTTGGGGGGCCGCAAGAGACCCAGTACTTC
CSVGGPQETQYF
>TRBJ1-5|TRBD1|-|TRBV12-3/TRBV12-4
TGTGCCAGCAGTTTCGTGGAGGGACAGGGTCATCAGCCCCAGCATTTT
CASSFVEGQGHQPQHF
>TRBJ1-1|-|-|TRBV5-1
TGCGCCAGCAGCCCCGGGTTATTGGGGGGGATGGGAACTGAAGCTTTCTTT
CASSPGLLGGMGTEAFF
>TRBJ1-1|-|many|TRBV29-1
TGCAGCGCACTGGGGGGGCACACTGAAGCTTTCTTT
CSALGGHTEAFF
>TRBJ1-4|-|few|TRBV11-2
TGTGCCAGCAGCTTAGGGGGCAGATATAATGAAAAACTGTTTTTT
CASSLGGRYNEKLFF
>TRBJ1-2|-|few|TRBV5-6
TGTGCCAGCAGCTCAGTGGACAGTGGCTACACCTTC
CASSSVDSGYTF
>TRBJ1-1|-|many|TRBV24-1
TGTGCCACCAGTCCCGGGGGTAGGGGCGCGAACACTGAAGCTTTCTTT
CATSPGGRGANTEAFF
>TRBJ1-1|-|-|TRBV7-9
TGTGCCAGCAGCTTCACTCCGGGAGACACTGAAGCTTTCTTT
CASSFTPGDTEAFF
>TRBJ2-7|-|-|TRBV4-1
TGCGCCAGCAGCCAAGTCCGGGCGGGGTCCTACGAGCAGTACTTC
CASSQVRAGSYEQYF
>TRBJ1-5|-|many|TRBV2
TGTGCCAGCAGTGAAGCGCTTCTGATACCCCTTTATAGCAATCAGCCCCAGCATTTT
CASSEALLIPLYSNQPQHF
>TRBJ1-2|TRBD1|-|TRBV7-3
TGTGCCAGCAGCTTAGTGGGACAGGGCTACACCTTC
CASSLVGQGYTF
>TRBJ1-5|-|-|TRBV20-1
TGCAGTGGAAGTTCTAGTAATCAGCCCCAGCATTTT
CSGSSSNQPQHF
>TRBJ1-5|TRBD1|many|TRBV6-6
TGTGCCAGCAGTCACCGTACAGGGGAAGTGGTTCAGCCCCAGCATTTT
CASSHRTGEVVQPQHF
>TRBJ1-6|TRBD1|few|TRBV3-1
TGTGCCAGCAGTTACACAGGGGGCGCGCGGAATTCACCCCTCCACTTT
CASSYTGGARNSPLHF
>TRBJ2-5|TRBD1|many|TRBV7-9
TGTGCCAGCAGCCCGCCGGGCAGGGGGCAAGAGACCCAGTACTTC
CASSPPGRGQETQYF
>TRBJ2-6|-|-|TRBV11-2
TGTGCCAGCAGCTATCGACAGTTGGGGGGAAGCTACTCTGGGGCCAACGTCCTGACTTTC
CASSYRQLGGSYSGANVLTF
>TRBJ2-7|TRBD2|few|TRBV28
TGTGCCAGCCTAGCGGGAGGGCAATTTTACGAGCAGTACTTC
CASLAGGQFYEQYF
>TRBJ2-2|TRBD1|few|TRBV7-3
TGTGCCAGCAGCTCGACAGGGAAGACCGGGGAGCTGTTTTTT
CASSSTGKTGELFF
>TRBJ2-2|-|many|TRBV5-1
TGCGCCAGCAGCGATGGACATAACACCGGGGAGCTGTTTTTT
CASSDGHNTGELFF
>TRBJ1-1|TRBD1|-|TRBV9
TGTGCCAGCAGCGTAGTTCCGGACAGGGCTTCTGAAGCTTTCTTT
CASSVVPDRASEAFF
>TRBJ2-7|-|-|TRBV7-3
TGTGCCAGCAGCCCAAGGGGTCCCAGTGACGAGCAGTACTTC
CASSPRGPSDEQYF
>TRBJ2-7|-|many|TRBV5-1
TGTGCCAGCAGCTACTTCGGGGACATCAACCCACTCGAGCAGTACTTC
CASSYFGDINPLEQYF
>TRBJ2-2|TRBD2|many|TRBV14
TGTGCCAGCAGCCCTAGCGGGAGGAACACCGGGGAGCTGTTTTTT
CASSPSGRNTGELFF
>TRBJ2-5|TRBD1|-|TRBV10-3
TGTGCCATCAGTGAGTCTGGACAGGGGCAAGAGACCCAGTACTTC
CAISESGQGQETQYF
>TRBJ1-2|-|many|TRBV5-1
TGCGCCAGCGGCGGAGGGGGGAACTATGGCTACACCTTC
CASGGGGNYGYTF
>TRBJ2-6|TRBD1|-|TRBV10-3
TGTGCCAGCAGTGCGGACAGGGCTGGGGCCAACGTCCTGACTTTC
CASSADRAGANVLTF
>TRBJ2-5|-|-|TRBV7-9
-
CASSFCASRRVGTQYF
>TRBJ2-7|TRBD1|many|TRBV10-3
TGTGCCATCAGAGAAAACAGGGGCTTCTCCTACGAGCAGTACTTC
CAIRENRGFSYEQYF
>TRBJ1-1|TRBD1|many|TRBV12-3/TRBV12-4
TGTGCCAGCAGTCGGGACAGACGGTCATGGGAAGCTTTCTTT
CASSRDRRSWEAFF
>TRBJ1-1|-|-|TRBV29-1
TGCAGCGTTGAGATCACGGGGACGAGGGCTTTCTTT
CSVEITGTRAFF
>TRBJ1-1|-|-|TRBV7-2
TGTGCCAGCAGCCCCCGCGGGGGCAGCACTGAAGCTTTCTTT
CASSPRGGSTEAFF
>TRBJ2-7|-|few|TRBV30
TGTGCCTGGAGTGATGGACCGGCCTACGAGCAGTACTTC
CAWSDGPAYEQYF
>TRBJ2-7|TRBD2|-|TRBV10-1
TGCGCCAGCGTTGTCGCGGGGGCCTACGAGCAGTACTTC
CASVVAGAYEQYF
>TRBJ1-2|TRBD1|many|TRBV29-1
TGCAGCGTTAGGGACAGGGATGGCTACACCTTC
CSVRDRDGYTF
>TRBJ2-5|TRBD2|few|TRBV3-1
TGTGCCAGCAGCCGCGGAGCGGGAGAAGAGACCCAGTACTTC
CASSRGAGEETQYF
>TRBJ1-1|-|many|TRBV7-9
TGTGCCAGCTCCTCCCGCGCAGGCGGGACTGAAGCTTTCTTT
CASSSRAGGTEAFF